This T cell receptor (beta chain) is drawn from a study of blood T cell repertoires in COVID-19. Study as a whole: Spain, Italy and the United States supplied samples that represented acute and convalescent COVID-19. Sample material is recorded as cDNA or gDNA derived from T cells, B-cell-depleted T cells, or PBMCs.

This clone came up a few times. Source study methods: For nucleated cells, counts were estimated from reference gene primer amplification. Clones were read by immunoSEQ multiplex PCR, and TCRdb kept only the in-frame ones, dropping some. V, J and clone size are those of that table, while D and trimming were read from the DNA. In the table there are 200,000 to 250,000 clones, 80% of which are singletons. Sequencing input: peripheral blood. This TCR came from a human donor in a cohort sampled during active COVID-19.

CDR3 DNA sequence: TGTGCCAGCAGGAAGGGGGCGGATTCACCCCTCCACTTT. Translation: CASRKGADSPLHF. This chain links TRBV7-9 with TRBJ1-6; 7 nucleotides agree with TRBD1. Germline V gene data show CDR1 as SEHNR and CDR2 as FQNEAQ (reference sequence). This CDR3 is built from 13 residues. Trimming removed 6 bases from V and 8 bases from J; junction bases left unmatched: 4.